This record concerns one TCR beta chain sequence. CDR3 length: 13 amino acids. The germline gives CDR1 SQVTM, CDR2 ANQGSEA. Trimming took off 4 bases at V and 7 bases at J, with 14 bases between the two ends. This specimen comes from a study of OX40 agonist ivuxolimab in advanced cancers. Sequencing was performed with immunoSEQ multiplex PCR; in TCRdb, only in-frame clones are kept and a portion is missing. The profile shows around 79,000 clones, roughly 90% of them singletons. The TCR was taken from an adult with an advanced solid tumor such as melanoma, head and neck, liver or kidney cancer. V and J are TRBV29-1 and TRBJ1-5; a weak D match, TRBD1 (5 bases). This specimen was CD4+ or CD8+ T cells sorted from blood, taken in a trial of the OX40 agonist ivuxolimab. The CDR3 loop reads CSVGGGGHQPQHF. For the CDR3, the DNA is TGCAGCGTTGGGGGGGGTGGGCACCAGCCCCAGCATTTT.